These 5 T cell receptor beta chains came from one sample sequenced in a study of neurological immune-mediated disorders. TCRdb redid the calling of the 5' RACE reads with MiXCR, one entry per CDR3 protein. The sample contains about 52,000 distinct CDR3 sequences, around 4% of which appear only once. Sequencing was performed on PBMCs. These receptors were collected from a man between 60 and 75 years old with multiple sclerosis.

Many counts were recorded for this clonotype. The chain recombines TRBV20-1 with TRBJ2-1; 9 bases are a match to TRBD1. Germline V CDR1 and CDR2: DFQATT, SNEGSKA (reference sequence). This CDR3 has 17 residues. The V segment lost 0 bases and the J segment 3 bases; nucleotides outside the gene matches: 9. The CDR3 DNA reads TGCAGTGCTAGAGATGGGGCCGGGGACAGGGTCTACAATGAGCAGTTCTTC. It translates to CSARDGAGDRVYNEQFF.

This clonotype was detected ten times or more. This chain connects TRBV29-1 to TRBJ2-5; TRBD2 matches 14 bases. The CDR3 contains 19 residues. The J segment lost 4 bases and the V segment lost 3 bases, leaving 16 bases of the junction unmatched. Germline lookup yields CDR1 SQVTM and CDR2 ANQGSEA. The CDR3 spells CSVEGREEGLAGVSETQYF. CDR3 nucleotides: TGCAGCGTTGAGGGGAGGGAGGAGGGACTAGCGGGAGTATCAGAGACCCAGTACTTC.

This clonotype was observed many times. The chain joins TRBV5-1 to TRBJ2-7; TRBD2 agrees at 12 bases. J lost 3 bases, V lost 7 bases, and 8 bases had no gene match. The CDR3 is 15 residues long. Germline CDR1 is SGHRS and CDR2 is YFSETQ. The chain's CDR3 is CASLTTSGGIYEQYF. CDR3 nucleotide sequence: TGCGCCAGCCTGACAACTAGCGGGGGGATCTACGAGCAGTACTTC.

The sample holds many counts of this clonotype. The chain is built from TRBV12-3 or TRBV12-4 and TRBJ2-3; D uncertain. This CDR3 contains 17 residues. Trimming removed 2 bases at V and 5 bases at J, with 20 bases between. This CDR3 is CASSLSLVGLEKDTQYF. The CDR3 DNA follows: TGTGCCAGCAGTTTATCCCTCGTCGGGTTGGAGAAAGATACGCAGTATTTT.

The sample holds many counts of this clonotype. The rearrangement uses TRBV29-1 and TRBJ2-3; 9 nucleotides line up with TRBD1. Germline CDR1 and CDR2: SQVTM and ANQGSEA. The CDR3 contains 17 residues. Trimming cost V 7 bases and J 2 bases; bases outside gene matches: 16. CDR3 amino acids: CSAPGQGGVGATDTQYF. The CDR3 DNA sequence: TGCAGCGCTCCGGGACAGGGAGGGGTAGGGGCCACAGATACGCAGTATTTT.